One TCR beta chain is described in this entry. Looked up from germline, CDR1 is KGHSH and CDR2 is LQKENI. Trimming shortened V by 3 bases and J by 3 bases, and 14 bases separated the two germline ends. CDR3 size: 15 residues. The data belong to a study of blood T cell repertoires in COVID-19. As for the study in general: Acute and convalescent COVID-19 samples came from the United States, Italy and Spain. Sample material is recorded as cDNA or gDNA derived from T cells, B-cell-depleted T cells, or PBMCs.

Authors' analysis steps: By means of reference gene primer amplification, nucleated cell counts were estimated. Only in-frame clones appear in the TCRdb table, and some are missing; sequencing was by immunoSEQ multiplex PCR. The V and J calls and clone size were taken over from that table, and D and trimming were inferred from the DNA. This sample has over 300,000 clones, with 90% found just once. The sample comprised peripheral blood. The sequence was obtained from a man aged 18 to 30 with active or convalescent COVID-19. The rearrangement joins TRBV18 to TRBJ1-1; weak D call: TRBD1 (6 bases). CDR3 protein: CASSPGSGVHTEAFF. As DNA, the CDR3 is TGTGCCAGCTCACCGGGATCAGGGGTGCACACTGAAGCTTTCTTT.